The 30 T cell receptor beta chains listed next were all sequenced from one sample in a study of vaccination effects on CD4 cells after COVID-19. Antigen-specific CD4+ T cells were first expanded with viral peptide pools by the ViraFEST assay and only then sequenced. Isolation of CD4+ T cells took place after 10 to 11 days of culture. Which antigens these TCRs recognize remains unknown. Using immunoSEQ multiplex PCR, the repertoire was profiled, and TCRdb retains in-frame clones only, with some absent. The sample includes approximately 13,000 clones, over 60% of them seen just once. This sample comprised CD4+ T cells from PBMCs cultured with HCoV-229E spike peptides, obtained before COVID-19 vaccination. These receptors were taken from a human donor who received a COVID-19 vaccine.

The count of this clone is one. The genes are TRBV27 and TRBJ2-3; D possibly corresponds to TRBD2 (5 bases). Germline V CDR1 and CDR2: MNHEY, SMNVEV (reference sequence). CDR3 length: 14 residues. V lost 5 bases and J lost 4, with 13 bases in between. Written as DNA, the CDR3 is TGTGCCAGCAGTCAAATAGCGACCTCAGATACGCAGTATTTT. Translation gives CASSQIATSDTQYF.

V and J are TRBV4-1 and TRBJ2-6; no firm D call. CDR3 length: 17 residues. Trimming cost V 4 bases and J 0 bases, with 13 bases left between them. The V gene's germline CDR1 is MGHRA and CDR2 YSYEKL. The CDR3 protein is CASSRANDFSGANVLTF. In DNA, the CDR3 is TGCGCCAGCAGCCGAGCCAATGACTTCTCTGGGGCCAACGTCCTGACTTTC.

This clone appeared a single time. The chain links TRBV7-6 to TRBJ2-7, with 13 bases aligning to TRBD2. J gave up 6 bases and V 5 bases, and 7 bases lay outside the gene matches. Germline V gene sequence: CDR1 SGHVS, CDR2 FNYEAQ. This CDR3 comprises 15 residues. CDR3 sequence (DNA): TGTGCCAGCAGCCTATCGGGACTAGCGGGAACCGAGCAGTACTTC. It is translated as CASSLSGLAGTEQYF.

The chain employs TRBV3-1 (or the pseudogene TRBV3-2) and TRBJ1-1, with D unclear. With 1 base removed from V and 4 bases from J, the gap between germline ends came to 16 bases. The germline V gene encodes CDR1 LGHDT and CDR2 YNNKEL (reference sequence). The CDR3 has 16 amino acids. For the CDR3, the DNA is TGTGCCAGCAGCCAAGCCCCCGGTTTGTGGGGCACTGAAGCTTTCTTT. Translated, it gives CASSQAPGLWGTEAFF.

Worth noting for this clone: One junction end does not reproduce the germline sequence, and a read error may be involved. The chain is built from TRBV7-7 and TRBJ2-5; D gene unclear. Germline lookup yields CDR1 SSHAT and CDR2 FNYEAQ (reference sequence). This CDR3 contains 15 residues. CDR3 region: CASSLVAAKQETQYF. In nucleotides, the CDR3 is TGTGCTAGCAGCCTTGTGGCGGCGAAACAAGAGACCCAGTACTTC.

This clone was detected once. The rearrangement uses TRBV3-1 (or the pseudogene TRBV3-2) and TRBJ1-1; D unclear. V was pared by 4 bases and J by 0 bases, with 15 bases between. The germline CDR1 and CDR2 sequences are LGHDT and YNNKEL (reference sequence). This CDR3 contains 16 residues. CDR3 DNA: TGTGCCAGCAGCCCCCCACGGAGCGCCATGAACACTGAAGCTTTCTTT. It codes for CASSPPRSAMNTEAFF.

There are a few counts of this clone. The CDR3 region is CASSLRTGSNQPQHF. As DNA, the CDR3 is TGTGCCAGCAGTCTTAGGACAGGGAGCAATCAGCCCCAGCATTTT. The chain couples TRBV2 to TRBJ1-5; 8 nucleotides match TRBD1. The CDR3 contains 15 residues. The V and J ends lost 5 bases and 1 base, in that order; junction bases with no gene match: 4. Per the germline V gene, CDR1 is SNHLY and CDR2 is FYNNEI.

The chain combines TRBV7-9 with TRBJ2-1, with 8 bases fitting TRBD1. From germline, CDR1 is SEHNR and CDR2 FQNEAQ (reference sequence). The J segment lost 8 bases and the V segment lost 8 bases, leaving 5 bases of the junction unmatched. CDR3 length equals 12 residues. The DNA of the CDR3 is TGTGCCAGCCGGACAGGGTACTATGAGCAGTTCTTC. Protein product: CASRTGYYEQFF.

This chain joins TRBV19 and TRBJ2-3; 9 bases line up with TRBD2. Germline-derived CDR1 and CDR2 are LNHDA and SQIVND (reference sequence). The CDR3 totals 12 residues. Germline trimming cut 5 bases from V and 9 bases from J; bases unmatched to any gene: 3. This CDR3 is CASSVAGETQYF. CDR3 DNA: TGTGCCAGTAGTGTAGCGGGGGAAACGCAGTATTTT. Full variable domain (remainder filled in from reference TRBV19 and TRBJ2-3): DGGITQSPKYLFRKEGQNVTLSCEQNLNHDAMYWYRQDPGQGLRLIYYSQIVNDFQKGDIAEGYSVSREKKESFPLTVTSAQKNPTAFYLCASSVAGETQYFGPGTRLTVL.

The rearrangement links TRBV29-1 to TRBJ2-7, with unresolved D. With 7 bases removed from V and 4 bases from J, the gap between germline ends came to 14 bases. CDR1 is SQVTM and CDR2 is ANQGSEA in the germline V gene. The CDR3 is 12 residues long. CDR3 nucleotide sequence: TGCAGCGCGACGACAACCACATACGAGCAGTACTTC. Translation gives CSATTTTYEQYF.

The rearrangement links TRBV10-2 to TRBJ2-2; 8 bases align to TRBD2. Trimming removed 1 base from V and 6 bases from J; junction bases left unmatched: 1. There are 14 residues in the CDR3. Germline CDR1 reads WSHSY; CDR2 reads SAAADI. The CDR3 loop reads CASSEWTSPGELFF. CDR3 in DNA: TGCGCCAGCAGTGAGTGGACTAGCCCCGGGGAGCTGTTTTTT.

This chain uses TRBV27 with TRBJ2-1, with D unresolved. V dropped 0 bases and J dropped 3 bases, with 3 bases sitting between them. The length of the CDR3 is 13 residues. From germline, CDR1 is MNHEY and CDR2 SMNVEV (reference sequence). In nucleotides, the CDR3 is TGTGCCAGCAGTTTATCGGTCTACAATGAGCAGTTCTTC. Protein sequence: CASSLSVYNEQFF.

The CDR3 is CASSPGQGLYNEQFF. The DNA of the CDR3 is TGTGCCAGCAGCCCAGGACAGGGGCTCTATAATGAGCAGTTCTTC. V gene TRBV7-9 combines with J gene TRBJ2-1; 9 bases align to TRBD1. The CDR3 is 15 residues long. Germline CDR1 SEHNR, CDR2 FQNEAQ (reference sequence). J was trimmed by 7 bases and V by 5 bases; bases with no gene match: 9.

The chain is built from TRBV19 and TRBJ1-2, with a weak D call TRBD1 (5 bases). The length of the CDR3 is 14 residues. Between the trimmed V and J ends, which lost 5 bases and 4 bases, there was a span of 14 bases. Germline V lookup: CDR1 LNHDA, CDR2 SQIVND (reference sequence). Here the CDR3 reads CASSVPGQIYGYTF. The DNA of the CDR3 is TGTGCCAGTAGTGTCCCGGGGCAGATCTATGGCTACACCTTC.

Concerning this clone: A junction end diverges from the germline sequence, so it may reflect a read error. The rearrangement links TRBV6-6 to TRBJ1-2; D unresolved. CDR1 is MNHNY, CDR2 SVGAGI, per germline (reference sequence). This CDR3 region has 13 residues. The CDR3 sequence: CANSPPGLWGYTF. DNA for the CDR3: TGTGCCAACAGTCCCCCGGGTCTCTGGGGCTACACCTTC.

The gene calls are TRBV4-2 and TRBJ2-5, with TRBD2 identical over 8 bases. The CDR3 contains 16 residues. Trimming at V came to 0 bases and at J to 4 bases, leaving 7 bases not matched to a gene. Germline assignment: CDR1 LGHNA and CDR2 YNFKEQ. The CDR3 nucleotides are TGTGCCAGCAGCCAAGAGGGGGTAGCGGGGTCAGAGACCCAGTACTTC. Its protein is CASSQEGVAGSETQYF.

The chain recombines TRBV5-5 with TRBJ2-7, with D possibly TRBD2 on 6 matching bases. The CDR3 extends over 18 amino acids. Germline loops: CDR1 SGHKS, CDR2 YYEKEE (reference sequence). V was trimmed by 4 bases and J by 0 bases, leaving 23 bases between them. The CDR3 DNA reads TGTGCCAGCAGCCTCGACCTGAGGAGGGTAGCGGACTCCTACGAGCAGTACTTC. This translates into CASSLDLRRVADSYEQYF.

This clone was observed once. The DNA for the CDR3 is TGTGCCAGCAGCCAAGATCGGAGCTCCTACGAGCAGTACTTC. Translation: CASSQDRSSYEQYF. This sequence joins TRBV4-2 and TRBJ2-7; D gene uncertain. With 0 bases removed from V and 0 bases from J, the gap between germline ends came to 6 bases. Looked up from germline, CDR1 is LGHNA and CDR2 is YNFKEQ. The CDR3 loop spans 14 amino acids.

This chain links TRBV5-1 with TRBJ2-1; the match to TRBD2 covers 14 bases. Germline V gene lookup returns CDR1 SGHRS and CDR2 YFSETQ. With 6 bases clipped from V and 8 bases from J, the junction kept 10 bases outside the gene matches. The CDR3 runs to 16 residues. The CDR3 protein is CASTLGGTSGRDEQFF. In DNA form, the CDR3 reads TGCGCCAGCACCCTAGGGGGGACTAGCGGGAGAGATGAGCAGTTCTTC.

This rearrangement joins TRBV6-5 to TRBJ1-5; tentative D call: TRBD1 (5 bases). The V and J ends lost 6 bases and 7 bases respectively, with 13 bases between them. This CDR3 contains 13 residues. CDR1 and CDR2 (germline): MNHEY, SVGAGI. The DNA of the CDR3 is TGTGCCAGCAGAGGGGACGTTCCCCAGCCCCAGCATTTT. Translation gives CASRGDVPQPQHF.

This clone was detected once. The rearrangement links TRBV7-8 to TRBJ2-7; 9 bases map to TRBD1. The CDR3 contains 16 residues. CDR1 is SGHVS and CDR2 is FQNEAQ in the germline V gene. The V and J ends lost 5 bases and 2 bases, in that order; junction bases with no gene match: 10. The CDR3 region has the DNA TGTGCCAGCAGCGGGAGAGGACAGGGGCCTACCTACGAGCAGTACTTC. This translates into CASSGRGQGPTYEQYF.

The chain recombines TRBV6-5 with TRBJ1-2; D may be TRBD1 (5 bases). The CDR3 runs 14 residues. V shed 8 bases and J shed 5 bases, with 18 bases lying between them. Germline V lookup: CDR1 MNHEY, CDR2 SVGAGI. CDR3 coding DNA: TGTGCCAGCCAATCTACGGGGACTCGGTATGGCTACACCTTC. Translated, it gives CASQSTGTRYGYTF.

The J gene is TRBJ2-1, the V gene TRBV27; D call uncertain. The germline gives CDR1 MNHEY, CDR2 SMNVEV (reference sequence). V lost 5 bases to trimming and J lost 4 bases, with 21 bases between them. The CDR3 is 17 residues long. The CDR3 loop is CASSHQVAAQPYNEQFF. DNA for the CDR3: TGTGCCAGCAGTCACCAGGTGGCGGCCCAACCATACAATGAGCAGTTCTTC.

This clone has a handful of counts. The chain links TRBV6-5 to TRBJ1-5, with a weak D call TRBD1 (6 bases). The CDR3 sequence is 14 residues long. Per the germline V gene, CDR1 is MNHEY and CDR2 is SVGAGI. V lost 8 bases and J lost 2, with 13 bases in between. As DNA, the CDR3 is TGTGCCAGCCTCCCTCCAGGGGGCAATCAGCCCCAGCATTTT. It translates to CASLPPGGNQPQHF.

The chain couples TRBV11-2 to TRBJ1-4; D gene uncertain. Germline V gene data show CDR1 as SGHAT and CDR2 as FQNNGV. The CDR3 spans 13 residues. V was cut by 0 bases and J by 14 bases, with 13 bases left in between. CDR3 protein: CASSLDPGSGLFF. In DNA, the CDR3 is TGTGCCAGCAGCTTAGATCCGGGTTCGGGGCTGTTTTTT.

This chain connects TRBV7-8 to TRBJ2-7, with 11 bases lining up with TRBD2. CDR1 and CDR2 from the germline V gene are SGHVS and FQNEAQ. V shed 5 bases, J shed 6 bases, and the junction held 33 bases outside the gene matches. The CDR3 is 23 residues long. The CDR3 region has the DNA TGTGCCAGCAGCCCAACCTTACGACCCCTACGGACTAGCGGGTGGGCCCGGGAGTGCGAGCAGTACTTC. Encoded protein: CASSPTLRPLRTSGWARECEQYF. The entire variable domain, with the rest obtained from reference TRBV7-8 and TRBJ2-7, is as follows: GAGVSQSPRYKVAKRGQDVALRCDPISGHVSLFWYQQALGQGPEFLTYFQNEAQLDKSGLPSDRFFAERPEGSVSTLKIQRTQQEDSAVYLCASSPTLRPLRTSGWARECEQYFGPGTRLTVT.

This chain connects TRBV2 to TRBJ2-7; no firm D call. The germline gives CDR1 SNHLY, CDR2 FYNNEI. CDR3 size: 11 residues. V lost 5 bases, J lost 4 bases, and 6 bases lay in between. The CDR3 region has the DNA TGTGCCAGCAGTCAGAAGTACGAGCAGTACTTC. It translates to CASSQKYEQYF.

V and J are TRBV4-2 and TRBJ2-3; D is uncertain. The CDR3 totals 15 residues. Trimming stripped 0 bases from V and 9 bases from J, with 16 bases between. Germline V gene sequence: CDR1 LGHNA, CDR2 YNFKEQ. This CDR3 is CASSQDVPPHETQYF. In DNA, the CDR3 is TGTGCCAGCAGCCAAGATGTGCCTCCCCACGAGACGCAGTATTTT.

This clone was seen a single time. CDR3 sequence: CAWSSGGMQPQHF. Here the CDR3 DNA reads TGTGCCTGGTCTTCCGGGGGCATGCAGCCCCAGCATTTT. This sequence joins TRBV30 and TRBJ1-5, with D possibly matching TRBD1 (6 bases). In germline, CDR1 is GTSNPN, CDR2 SVGIG (reference sequence). This CDR3 is built from 13 residues. The V gene lost 5 bases and the J gene lost 7 bases, with 15 bases spanning the gap.

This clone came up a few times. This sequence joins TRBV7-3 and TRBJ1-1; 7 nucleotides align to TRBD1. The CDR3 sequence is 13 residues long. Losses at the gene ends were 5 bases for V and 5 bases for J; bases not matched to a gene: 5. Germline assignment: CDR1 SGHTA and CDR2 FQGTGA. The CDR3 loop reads CASSLTGTTEAFF. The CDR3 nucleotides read TGTGCCAGCAGCCTGACAGGGACGACTGAAGCTTTCTTT.